This T cell receptor (beta chain) was sequenced for a study of cytomegalovirus exposure and HLA in healthy donors. Whole-study context: Earlier, 95 million to 140 million unique TCR beta sequences were recovered from around 180 million T cells by an analysis. As released early, the data held 70 million to 100 million unique TCRs from HLA-typed donors.

General observations from the study: An analysis that came later showed most CMV-associated TCR beta chains appearing HLA-restricted.

Notes on this clone: Its antigen is unidentified.

The study ran its PCR with 60 Vbeta and 13 Jbeta primers. Clones were read by immunoSEQ multiplex PCR, and TCRdb kept only the in-frame ones, dropping some. The repertoire holds around 170,000 clones, with about four fifths as singletons. The clonotype was recovered from a woman aged 45-60 years in good health and CMV-seropositive. Sequenced: PBMCs.

The CDR3 DNA is TGTGCCAGCGGGCGGGCTGGGGCCAACGTCCTGACTTTC. Encoded protein: CASGRAGANVLTF. The chain joins TRBV6-6 to TRBJ2-6; D is perhaps TRBD2 (5 bases). The CDR3 is 13 amino acids. Germline loops: CDR1 MNHNY, CDR2 SVGAGI (reference sequence). Trimming left V 8 bases short and J 2 bases short, with 7 bases between.